The clone carrying this T cell receptor beta chain was detected ten times or more. The antigen remains unidentified. This entry is derived from a study of CD8+CD57+ T cells in acquired aplastic anemia. The wider study: Recorded DNA amounts for sorted CD4+ and CD8+ cells had an average of around 3 ug. General study points: Twenty-nine shared CD8+ CDR3s appeared highly expressed within patients' immunodominant clones.

This CDR3 spans 14 amino acids. Trimming removed 0 bases from V and 7 bases from J; junction bases left unmatched: 3. Germline values: CDR1 MNHNS, CDR2 SASEGT. TCR beta VDJ and CDR3 profiling used genomic DNA as template. One entry per CDR3 protein, called by TCRdb with MiXCR from the reads. The sample consists of roughly 150,000 distinct CDR3 sequences, 35% to 55% of them appearing once. Sample: sorted CD4+, CD8+, or CD8+CD57+ T cells (not recorded which) from PBMCs. This clonotype originated in a human donor in good health. The rearrangement uses TRBV6-1 and TRBJ2-4; the match to TRBD2 covers 7 bases. This CDR3 reads CASSEAGGPNIQYF. The CDR3 DNA sequence: TGTGCCAGCAGTGAAGCGGGAGGGCCTAACATTCAGTACTTC.